Shown below are 20 T cell receptor beta chains from a single sample sequenced in a study of Ad26.COV2.S vaccination and SARS-CoV-2 variants. Treatment reported: around 19 received Ad26.COV2.S at low or high dose, single or two shots; 5 received placebo; per-sample allocation not given. Day 63 after the first injection of vaccine or placebo was the sampling time. Sequenced by immunoSEQ multiplex PCR; TCRdb stores in-frame clones only, minus some. The data contain 300,000 to 400,000 clones, roughly 80% of them seen just once; the ten biggest clones take up approximately 2.1%. Sequencing was performed on peripheral blood, taken in a trial of Ad26.COV2.S vaccine versus placebo. These receptors were collected from a person aged 18-65 years who received the Ad26.COV2.S COVID-19 vaccine or a placebo.

The genes are TRBV14 and TRBJ2-7; tentative D call: TRBD1 (6 bases). V was trimmed by 4 bases and J by 6 bases, leaving 13 bases between them. Germline CDR1 reads SGHDN; CDR2 reads FVKESK. The CDR3 length is 13 residues. CDR3 region: CASSPGWGPEQYF. The CDR3 DNA reads TGTGCCAGCAGCCCCGGGTGGGGGCCCGAGCAGTACTTC.

This rearrangement joins TRBV4-2 to TRBJ2-7; D is perhaps TRBD1 or TRBD2 (7 bases each). The germline V and J ends were trimmed by 4 bases and 0 bases, with 16 bases remaining between them. This CDR3 comprises 16 residues. CDR1 and CDR2 from the germline V gene are LGHNA and YNFKEQ. The chain's CDR3 is CASSLEGASGSYEQYF. The CDR3 DNA reads TGTGCCAGCAGCCTAGAGGGGGCTAGCGGCTCCTACGAGCAGTACTTC.

This rearrangement joins TRBV12-3 or TRBV12-4 to TRBJ2-1; D gene unclear. The germline V and J ends were trimmed by 2 bases and 2 bases, with 1 base remaining between them. This CDR3 is 12 amino acids long. The CDR3 DNA follows: TGTGCCAGCAGTTTAACCTACAATGAGCAGTTCTTC. It is translated as CASSLTYNEQFF.

The J gene is TRBJ2-5, the V gene TRBV28; 7 bases line up with TRBD2. The CDR3 spans 17 residues. Germline lookup yields CDR1 MDHEN and CDR2 SYDVKM. Trimming cost V 3 bases and J 2 bases; bases outside gene matches: 12. The CDR3: CASSFNGPGGTQETQYF. CDR3 coding DNA: TGTGCCAGCAGTTTTAACGGTCCCGGGGGGACTCAAGAGACCCAGTACTTC.

This chain uses TRBV7-9 with TRBJ2-1; TRBD1 or TRBD2 may be the D gene (5 bases each). The ends were cut back, 0 bases at V and 0 bases at J, with 12 bases in the middle. Germline V gene lookup returns CDR1 SEHNR and CDR2 FQNEAQ (reference sequence). The CDR3 is 17 residues long. The CDR3 region is CASSLAGVTSSYNEQFF. DNA for the CDR3: TGTGCCAGCAGCTTAGCGGGGGTTACTAGCTCCTACAATGAGCAGTTCTTC.

This clone was detected many times. The gene calls are TRBV5-1 and TRBJ1-6, with D uncertain. This CDR3 is 15 amino acids long. With 4 bases removed from V and 5 bases from J, the gap between germline ends came to 13 bases. CDR1 and CDR2 (germline): SGHRS, YFSETQ. CDR3 protein: CASSDLTVNNSPLHF. The CDR3 nucleotides read TGCGCCAGCAGCGACCTTACAGTAAATAATTCACCCCTCCACTTT.

This chain links TRBV3-1 (or the pseudogene TRBV3-2) with TRBJ1-2, with D unresolved. V was trimmed by 1 base and J by 7 bases, leaving 13 bases between them. Germline loops: CDR1 LGHDT, CDR2 YNNKEL (reference sequence). The CDR3 runs to 14 residues. Here the CDR3 reads CASSQAQARSGYTF. The CDR3 bases are TGTGCCAGCAGCCAAGCTCAGGCCAGGAGTGGCTACACCTTC.

The J gene is TRBJ1-1, the V gene TRBV4-1; D gene uncertain. The CDR3 length is 14 residues. The germline V gene has CDR1 MGHRA and CDR2 YSYEKL. The ends were cut back, 4 bases at V and 3 bases at J, with 12 bases in the middle. The CDR3 DNA is TGCGCCAGCAGCCTAGGCCGCTTGGACACTGAAGCTTTCTTT. It translates to CASSLGRLDTEAFF.

The V and J genes are TRBV4-1 and TRBJ2-5, with D hard to call. Per the germline V gene, CDR1 is MGHRA and CDR2 is YSYEKL. The CDR3 consists of 13 residues. Trimming took off 2 bases at V and 4 bases at J, with 8 bases between the two ends. The CDR3 bases are TGCGCCAGCAGCCAACCCCCCTCAGAGACCCAGTACTTC. Encoded protein: CASSQPPSETQYF.

This rearrangement joins TRBV7-2 to TRBJ2-2; 10 bases agree with TRBD2. After removal of 5 bases from V and 3 bases from J, the junction contained 3 bases not matched to a gene. Germline V gives CDR1 SGHTA, CDR2 FQGNSA. The CDR3 length is 15 residues. The chain's CDR3 is CASSPLAGDTGELFF. CDR3 nucleotides: TGTGCCAGCAGCCCGCTAGCGGGGGACACCGGGGAGCTGTTTTTT.

The V call is TRBV19, the J call TRBJ1-4; no firm D call. Between the trimmed V and J ends, which lost 6 bases and 0 bases, there was a span of 11 bases. This CDR3 comprises 15 residues. Germline V gene data show CDR1 as LNHDA and CDR2 as SQIVND (reference sequence). CDR3 protein: CASRLIPATNEKLFF. CDR3 coding DNA: TGTGCCAGTAGGCTCATCCCTGCAACTAATGAAAAACTGTTTTTT.

The chain joins TRBV4-1 to TRBJ1-5; the D is unclear. Germline assignment: CDR1 MGHRA and CDR2 YSYEKL. Trimming stripped 3 bases from V and 0 bases from J, with 12 bases between. The CDR3 has 16 residues. CDR3 in amino acids: CASSHSWPYSNQPQHF. The CDR3 region has the DNA TGCGCCAGCAGCCATAGTTGGCCGTATAGCAATCAGCCCCAGCATTTT.

This clone occurred a few times. The chain uses TRBV27 and TRBJ2-7; no clear D. The V gene's germline CDR1 is MNHEY and CDR2 SMNVEV (reference sequence). The CDR3 length is 14 residues. V was pared by 2 bases and J by 0 bases, with 8 bases between. This CDR3 is CASSLVHSSYEQYF. CDR3 DNA: TGTGCCAGCAGTTTAGTACACTCCTCCTACGAGCAGTACTTC.

The rearrangement uses TRBV11-2 and TRBJ2-7; 9 bases match TRBD1. CDR3 length: 17 amino acids. Per the germline V gene, CDR1 is SGHAT and CDR2 is FQNNGV. The J segment lost 2 bases and the V segment lost 0 bases, leaving 8 bases of the junction unmatched. CDR3 DNA sequence: TGTGCCAGCAGCTTAGAGGGCCCCCGGACAGGGGCCTACGAGCAGTACTTC. Amino acid sequence: CASSLEGPRTGAYEQYF. Drawing the rest from reference TRBV11-2 and TRBJ2-7, the complete variable domain is EAGVAQSPRYKIIEKRQSVAFWCNPISGHATLYWYQQILGQGPKLLIQFQNNGVVDDSQLPKDRFSAERLKGVDSTLKIQPAKLEDSAVYLCASSLEGPRTGAYEQYFGPGTRLTVT.

The rearrangement joins TRBV2 to TRBJ2-7; D is possibly TRBD2 (6 bases). V lost 1 base, J lost 11 bases, and 15 bases lay in between. Germline assignment: CDR1 SNHLY and CDR2 FYNNEI. The CDR3 covers 13 residues. Here the CDR3 reads CASSEERGGVEYF. Here the CDR3 DNA reads TGTGCCAGCAGTGAAGAAAGAGGAGGGGTGGAGTACTTC.

This chain connects TRBV5-1 to TRBJ1-5; 9 bases are a match to TRBD1. V trimming: 1 base; J trimming: 6 bases; junction bases outside the gene matches: 5. This CDR3 contains 15 residues. Germline lookup yields CDR1 SGHRS and CDR2 YFSETQ. The CDR3 reads CASSLSGQGAQPQHF. The CDR3 DNA reads as TGCGCCAGCAGCTTGTCGGGACAGGGCGCTCAGCCCCAGCATTTT.

The chain links TRBV6-5 to TRBJ1-5; D unresolved. The CDR3 sequence is 14 residues long. V lost 8 bases and J lost 2, with 13 bases in between. Germline V gene sequence: CDR1 MNHEY, CDR2 SVGAGI. CDR3 amino acids: CASAREPGNQPQHF. The CDR3 DNA follows: TGTGCCAGCGCTCGGGAGCCGGGCAATCAGCCCCAGCATTTT.

The chain combines TRBV19 with TRBJ1-1, with 9 bases lining up with TRBD1. V lost 5 bases, J lost 1 base, and 5 bases stayed unmatched. Germline V lookup: CDR1 LNHDA, CDR2 SQIVND (reference sequence). This CDR3 has 15 amino acids. CDR3 sequence: CASSQQGAGNTEAFF. The CDR3 nucleotides are TGTGCCAGTAGTCAACAGGGGGCTGGGAACACTGAAGCTTTCTTT.

The chain combines TRBV5-4 with TRBJ2-1, with D perhaps TRBD2 (5 bases). Germline V gene lookup returns CDR1 SGHNT and CDR2 YYREEE (reference sequence). Trimming took off 3 bases at V and 0 bases at J, with 10 bases between the two ends. This CDR3 is built from 15 residues. The CDR3 protein is CASSSLGDSYNEQFF. The CDR3 nucleotides are TGTGCCAGCAGCTCCCTCGGGGACTCCTACAATGAGCAGTTCTTC.

The gene calls are TRBV5-4 and TRBJ2-5; D may be TRBD1 (5 bases). The germline V gene encodes CDR1 SGHNT and CDR2 YYREEE (reference sequence). V gave up 0 bases and J gave up 5 bases, with 20 bases separating them. The CDR3 covers 17 residues. The CDR3 DNA sequence: TGTGCCAGCAGCTTGGAAGGGGCGACTGACACCGGGGAGACCCAGTACTTC. Amino acids: CASSLEGATDTGETQYF.